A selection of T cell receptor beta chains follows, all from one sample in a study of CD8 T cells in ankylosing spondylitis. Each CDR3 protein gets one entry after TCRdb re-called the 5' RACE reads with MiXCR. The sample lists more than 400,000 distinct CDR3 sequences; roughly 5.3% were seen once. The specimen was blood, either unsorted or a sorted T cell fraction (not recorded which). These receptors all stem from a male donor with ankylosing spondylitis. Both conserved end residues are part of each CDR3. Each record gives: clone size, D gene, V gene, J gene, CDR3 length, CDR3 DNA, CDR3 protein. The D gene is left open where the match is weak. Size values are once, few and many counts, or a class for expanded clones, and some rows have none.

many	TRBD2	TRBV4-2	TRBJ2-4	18	TGTGCCAGCAGCCAAGATCTTGAACGGGAGGGTCTAGGAGACATTCAGTACTTC	CASSQDLEREGLGDIQYF
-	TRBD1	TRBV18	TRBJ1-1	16	TGTGCCAGCTCACTTATTGGACAGGGCAGCGACACTGAAGCTTTCTTT	CASSLIGQGSDTEAFF
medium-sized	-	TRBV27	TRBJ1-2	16	TGTGCCAGCAGTTTAGAGGGAGCTACATCCCCCTATGGCTACACCTTC	CASSLEGATSPYGYTF
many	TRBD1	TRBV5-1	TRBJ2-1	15	TGCGCCAGCAGCCCTGACTGGACAGGTGACAATGAGCAGTTCTTC	CASSPDWTGDNEQFF
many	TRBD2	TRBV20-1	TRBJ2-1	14	TGCAGTGCCCTTAGCGGGAGGGGGTACAATGAGCAGTTCTTC	CSALSGRGYNEQFF
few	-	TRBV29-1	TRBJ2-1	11	TGCAGCGTTGAAAAGGCCATCGGGCAGTTCTTC	CSVEKAIGQFF
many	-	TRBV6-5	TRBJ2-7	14	TGTGCCAGCAGTTACCCCGGAGATTTATACGAGCAGTACTTC	CASSYPGDLYEQYF
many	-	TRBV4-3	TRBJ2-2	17	TGCGCCAGCAGCCAAGTACCGGGCTCCGTTGAAACCGGGGAGCTGTTTTTT	CASSQVPGSVETGELFF
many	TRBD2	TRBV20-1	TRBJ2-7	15	TGCAGTGCTCCCCGGGGAGGGGCGAGCTCCTACGAGCAGTACTTC	CSAPRGGASSYEQYF
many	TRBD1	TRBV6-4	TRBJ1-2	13	TGTGCCAGCACCCCGGGACAGGGGTATGGCTACACCTTC	CASTPGQGYGYTF
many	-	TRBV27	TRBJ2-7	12	TGTGCCAGCACCATTGATTCCCGGGAGCAGTACTTC	CASTIDSREQYF
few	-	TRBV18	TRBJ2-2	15	TGTGCCAGCTCACCTCCGGCGGCGAACACCGGGGAGCTGTTTTTT	CASSPPAANTGELFF
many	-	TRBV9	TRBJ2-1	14	TGTGCCAGCAGCGTAGGCCAAGTTGGCAATGAGCAGTTCTTC	CASSVGQVGNEQFF
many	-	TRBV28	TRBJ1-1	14	TGTGCCAGCAGTCCATCCTTGGGAGCTTCTGAAGCTTTCTTT	CASSPSLGASEAFF
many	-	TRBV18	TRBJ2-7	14	TGTGCCAGCTCACCGGGGCTGCTCTCCTACGAGCAGTACTTC	CASSPGLLSYEQYF
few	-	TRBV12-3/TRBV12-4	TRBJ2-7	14	TGTGCCAGCAGTTGGGAGCCTGGGGGCTACGAGCAGTACTTC	CASSWEPGGYEQYF
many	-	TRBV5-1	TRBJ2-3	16	TGCGCCAGCAGCGACTTGACAGGGACTTACACAGATACGCAGTATTTT	CASSDLTGTYTDTQYF
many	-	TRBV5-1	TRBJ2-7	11	TGCGCCAGCAGCGGCAGCGTGCAGCAGTACTTC	CASSGSVQQYF
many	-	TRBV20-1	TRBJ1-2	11	TGCAGTGCTAGATCCCTTACTGGCTACACCTTC	CSARSLTGYTF
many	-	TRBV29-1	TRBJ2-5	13	TGCAGCCTGGTGGGGTCAGTCAGAGAGACCCAGTACTTC	CSLVGSVRETQYF
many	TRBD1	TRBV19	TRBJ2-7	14	TGTGCCAGTTCCTCCGGGACAGGGAAAGTCGAGCAGTACTTC	CASSSGTGKVEQYF
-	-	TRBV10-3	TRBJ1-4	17	TGTGCCATCAGTGAGTCTGGGCGGGCGGATCCTAATGAAAAACTGTTTTTT	CAISESGRADPNEKLFF
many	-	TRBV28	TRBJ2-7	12	TGTGCCAGCAGTTCGATCTACTACGAGCAGTACTTC	CASSSIYYEQYF
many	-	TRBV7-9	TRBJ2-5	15	TGTGCCAGCAGCTTGAACAGGCTGTACCAAGAGACCCAGTACTTC	CASSLNRLYQETQYF
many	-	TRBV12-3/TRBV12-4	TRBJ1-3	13	TGTGCCAGCAGTTTACACTCTGGAAACACCATATATTTT	CASSLHSGNTIYF
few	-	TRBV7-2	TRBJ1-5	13	TGTGCCAGCAGCGTCGTTCAGGTTCAGCCCCAGCATTTT	CASSVVQVQPQHF
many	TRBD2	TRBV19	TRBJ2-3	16	TGTGCCAGTAGTATTTTTCTAGCGGGGCCGCGAGATACGCAGTATTTT	CASSIFLAGPRDTQYF
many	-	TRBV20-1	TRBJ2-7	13	TGCAGTGCTAGTGAAGGGTCCGCCTACGAGCAGTACTTC	CSASEGSAYEQYF
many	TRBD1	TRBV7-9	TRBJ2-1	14	TGTGCCAGCAGCCGGGGGGACAGGGGGACGGAGCAGTTCTTC	CASSRGDRGTEQFF
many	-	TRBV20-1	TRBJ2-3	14	TGCAGTGCCATAGGTCCCCGGAGATCAGATACGCAGTATTTT	CSAIGPRRSDTQYF
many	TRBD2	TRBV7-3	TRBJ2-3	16	TGTGCCAGCAGCCCGATTGGGACTACTCGCACAGATACGCAGTATTTT	CASSPIGTTRTDTQYF
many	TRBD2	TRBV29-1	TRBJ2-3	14	TGCAGCGCTAGACTAGCGGGAGAAGGAGATACGCAGTATTTT	CSARLAGEGDTQYF
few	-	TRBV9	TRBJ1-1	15	TGTGCCAGCAGCGCGGGTGACAACCGGAACACTGAAGCTTTCTTT	CASSAGDNRNTEAFF
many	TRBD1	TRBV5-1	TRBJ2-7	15	TGCGCCAGCAGCCGGACAGGGGGACTCTTCTACGAGCAGTACTTC	CASSRTGGLFYEQYF
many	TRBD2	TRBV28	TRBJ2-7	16	TGTGCCAGCAGTAATAAACCGGGACTAGGGCGTGCCGAGCAGTACTTC	CASSNKPGLGRAEQYF
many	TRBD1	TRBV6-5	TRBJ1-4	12	TGTGCCAGCAAAACAGGGGGTGAAAAACTGTTTTTT	CASKTGGEKLFF
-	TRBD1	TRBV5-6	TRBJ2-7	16	TGTGCCAGCAGCTTGGCCGAGACAGGGGGGATCTACGAGCAGTACTTC	CASSLAETGGIYEQYF
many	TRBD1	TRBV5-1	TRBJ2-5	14	TGCGCCAGCAGCCACGGGACAGGACAAGAGACCCAGTACTTC	CASSHGTGQETQYF
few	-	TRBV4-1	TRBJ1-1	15	TGCGCCAGCAGCCAAGTCGGCCTTATGAACACTGAAGCTTTCTTT	CASSQVGLMNTEAFF
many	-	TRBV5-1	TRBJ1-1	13	TGCGCCAGCAGCTTGGAACCAGGGGTGGCAGCTTTCTTT	CASSLEPGVAAFF
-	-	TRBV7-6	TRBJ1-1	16	TGTGCCAGCAGCTTAGCCGGGGTTAGAGGTAGGACTGAAGCTTTCTTT	CASSLAGVRGRTEAFF
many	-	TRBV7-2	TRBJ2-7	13	TGTGCCAGCAGGCCCACAGGTATCCACGAGCAGTACTTC	CASRPTGIHEQYF
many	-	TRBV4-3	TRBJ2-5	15	TGCGCCAGCAGCCAAGTATCACAACCTGGAGAGACCCAGTACTTC	CASSQVSQPGETQYF
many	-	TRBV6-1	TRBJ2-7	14	TGTGCCAGCAGTGAGGGATCGACAGTCTACGAGCAGTACTTC	CASSEGSTVYEQYF
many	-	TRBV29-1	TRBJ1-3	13	TGCAGCGTCATTAAGGGTCCTGGAAACACCATATATTTT	CSVIKGPGNTIYF
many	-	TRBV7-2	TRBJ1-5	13	TGTGCCAGCAGCTCCTTCCGGGATCAGCCCCAGCATTTT	CASSSFRDQPQHF
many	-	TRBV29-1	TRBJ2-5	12	TGCAGCGTTGAACGACAGGCAGAGACCCAGTACTTC	CSVERQAETQYF
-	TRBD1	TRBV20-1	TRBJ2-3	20	TGCAGTGCTATCTCGCCCCCCAGGGGAGGACAGGGATGGGGGAGTGGTACGCAGTATTTT	CSAISPPRGGQGWGSGTQYF